The rows below give T cell receptor beta chains drawn from one sample of a study of response to subunit inactivated influenza vaccine. TCRdb redid the calling of the RT-PCR reads with MiXCR, one entry per CDR3 protein. The sample contains about 310,000 distinct CDR3 sequences, 20% to 25% of which appear only once. The sequencing used PBMCs from blood, collected 21 months after vaccination. These receptors originate from a man aged 50 to 69 who received an inactivated influenza vaccine. The CDR3 runs from the conserved cysteine through the conserved F or W. The order of the fields is D gene, J gene, V gene, clone size, CDR3 protein, CDR3 DNA. D genes are given only for firm matches. The size field is filled for only some rows; it gives once, few, many or a size class.

TRBD2,TRBJ2-6,TRBV7-8,.,CASSLISGRSSGANVLTF,TGTGCCAGCAGCTTAATTAGCGGGAGGAGCTCTGGGGCCAACGTCCTGACTTTC
.,TRBJ1-5,TRBV12-3/TRBV12-4,few,CASSLTRPQHF,TGTGCCAGCAGCCTCACTAGGCCCCAGCATTTT
TRBD1,TRBJ1-5,TRBV6-2/TRBV6-3,many,CASSRTGGQPQHF,TGTGCCAGCAGCCGGACAGGGGGCCAGCCCCAGCATTTT
TRBD1,TRBJ2-7,TRBV12-3/TRBV12-4,.,CASSRTGTYEQYF,TGTGCCAGCTCCCGGACAGGAACCTACGAGCAGTACTTC
.,TRBJ1-1,TRBV6-1,.,CASSPRGQQEAFF,TGTGCCAGCAGTCCCAGGGGACAACAAGAAGCTTTCTTT
.,TRBJ1-5,TRBV6-2/TRBV6-3,few,CASIDPSGGNQPQHF,TGTGCCAGCATCGACCCGTCAGGGGGCAATCAGCCCCAGCATTTT
TRBD1,TRBJ1-2,TRBV19,few,CASSEDRRVYGYTF,TGTGCCAGTAGTGAGGACAGGCGAGTCTATGGCTACACCTTC
.,TRBJ1-6,TRBV6-5,.,CASSYSFEKYNSPLHF,TGTGCCAGCAGTTACTCATTCGAAAAGTATAATTCACCCCTCCACTTT
TRBD1,TRBJ1-6,TRBV28,.,CASSSGQGINSPLHF,TGTGCCAGCAGTTCAGGACAGGGTATAAATTCACCCCTCCACTTT
.,TRBJ2-7,TRBV3-1,many,CASSQVGTEQYF,TGTGCCAGCAGCCAAGTCGGGACCGAGCAGTACTTC
TRBD1,TRBJ1-1,TRBV29-1,few,CSVDPGQGAGAFF,TGCAGCGTTGACCCCGGACAGGGGGCCGGAGCTTTCTTT
.,TRBJ1-5,TRBV24-1,.,CATSVGGSQPQHF,TGTGCCACCAGTGTTGGGGGGTCTCAGCCCCAGCATTTT
.,TRBJ1-3,TRBV3-1,few,CASSSLSQPSGNTIYF,TGTGCCAGCAGCAGCCTTTCCCAGCCCTCTGGAAACACCATATATTTT
TRBD1,TRBJ1-5,TRBV28,.,CASRQGNNQPQHF,TGTGCCAGCCGACAGGGGAACAATCAGCCCCAGCATTTT
TRBD1,TRBJ1-3,TRBV4-1,few,CASSHGLETGWSGNTIYF,TGCGCCAGCAGCCATGGACTTGAGACAGGGTGGTCTGGAAACACCATATATTTT
.,TRBJ1-4,TRBV9,few,CASTRGDANEKLFF,TGTGCCAGCACAAGGGGCGACGCTAATGAAAAACTGTTTTTT
.,TRBJ2-3,TRBV29-1,.,CSVQGRTVHTQYF,TGCAGCGTTCAAGGACGGACGGTGCATACGCAGTATTTT
TRBD1,TRBJ2-1,TRBV7-7,.,CASSSGTGGYNEQFF,TGTGCTAGCAGCTCCGGGACAGGAGGCTACAATGAGCAGTTCTTC
.,TRBJ2-7,TRBV29-1,.,CSVGKSYEQYF,TGCAGCGTCGGGAAGTCCTACGAGCAGTACTTC
.,TRBJ2-5,TRBV3-1,few,CASSQRGQETQYF,TGTGCCAGCAGCCAAAGGGGACAAGAGACCCAGTACTTC
.,TRBJ2-1,TRBV2,.,CASRVLMNNEQFF,TGTGCCAGCAGGGTTCTTATGAACAATGAGCAGTTCTTC
.,TRBJ1-6,TRBV27,many,CASSSPNSPLHF,TGTGCCAGTTCTTCACCCAATTCACCCCTCCACTTT
.,TRBJ1-5,TRBV20-1,.,CSARDSGSNQPQHF,TGCAGTGCTAGAGATTCGGGCAGCAATCAGCCCCAGCATTTT
.,TRBJ2-2,TRBV5-6,.,CARRITGFPGELFF,TGTGCCAGAAGAATAACAGGGTTCCCCGGGGAGCTGTTTTTT
.,TRBJ2-7,TRBV5-1,.,CASSLELGPEQYF,TGCGCCAGCAGCTTGGAGCTGGGCCCCGAGCAGTACTTC
.,TRBJ1-1,TRBV7-2,few,CASSPTGRGQEGTEAFF,TGTGCCAGCAGCCCCACGGGTAGGGGCCAGGAGGGGACTGAAGCTTTCTTT
.,TRBJ1-1,TRBV4-1,few,CASSQVLDRRRTEAFF,TGCGCCAGCAGCCAAGTCCTCGACAGGAGGAGGACTGAAGCTTTCTTT
TRBD2,TRBJ2-5,TRBV4-3,.,CASSLTSGGTNVQETQYF,TGCGCCAGCAGCCTTACTAGCGGGGGCACCAATGTCCAAGAGACCCAGTACTTC
.,TRBJ1-3,TRBV12-3/TRBV12-4,.,CASSIGRNTIYF,TGTGCCAGCAGTATCGGACGGAACACCATATATTTT
TRBD1,TRBJ1-2,TRBV29-1,.,CSAATGNGYTF,TGCAGCGCAGCGACAGGGAATGGCTACACCTTC
TRBD2,TRBJ2-7,TRBV7-8,.,CASSPPGLVYEQYF,TGTGCCAGCAGCCCCCCGGGACTAGTCTACGAGCAGTACTTC
.,TRBJ1-2,TRBV20-1,many,CSATFSQLQGGGYTF,TGCAGTGCTACGTTTTCCCAGTTACAGGGTGGTGGCTACACCTTC
TRBD2,TRBJ2-7,TRBV5-6,.,CASSDSGTSVYEQYF,TGTGCCAGCAGCGACTCCGGGACTAGTGTCTACGAGCAGTACTTC
.,TRBJ1-6,TRBV4-2,few,CASSQDPDSQYNSPLHF,TGTGCCAGCAGCCAAGACCCGGACAGTCAGTATAATTCACCCCTCCACTTT
.,TRBJ2-7,TRBV28,few,CASRPPVGPGTYEQYF,TGTGCCAGCAGACCCCCCGTCGGCCCTGGGACCTACGAGCAGTACTTC
.,TRBJ1-6,TRBV27,few,CASSLSGYLFNSPLHF,TGTGCCAGCAGTTTATCCGGGTACTTGTTCAATTCACCCCTCCACTTT
TRBD1,TRBJ2-3,TRBV15,.,CATSTPTGPPTDTQYF,TGTGCCACCAGCACCCCGACAGGGCCCCCCACAGATACGCAGTATTTT
.,TRBJ1-5,TRBV30,.,CAWSETGNQPQHF,TGTGCCTGGAGTGAGACAGGCAATCAGCCCCAGCATTTT
.,TRBJ2-3,TRBV6-1,few,CASRLSQSTDTQYF,TGTGCCAGCAGGCTGTCCCAGAGCACAGATACGCAGTATTTT
TRBD1,TRBJ1-2,TRBV20-1,many,CSARDRDRARANYGYTF,TGCAGTGCTAGAGATCGGGACAGGGCCAGGGCTAACTATGGCTACACCTTC
TRBD2,TRBJ2-7,TRBV5-1,.,CASSPGLAGVGALYEQYF,TGCGCCAGCAGCCCGGGACTAGCGGGAGTGGGAGCCCTCTACGAGCAGTACTTC
.,TRBJ1-1,TRBV6-2/TRBV6-3,.,CASKFTGPNTEAFF,TGTGCCAGCAAGTTTACAGGGCCGAACACTGAAGCTTTCTTT
.,TRBJ2-1,TRBV20-1,.,CSAHPRELWFF,TGCAGTGCTCACCCACGGGAGCTTTGGTTCTTC
.,TRBJ2-7,TRBV5-1,few,CASSLERRTEQYF,TGCGCCAGCAGCTTGGAGAGACGAACTGAGCAGTACTTC
TRBD2,TRBJ2-5,TRBV5-1,.,CASSPGTRKEETQYF,TGCGCCAGCAGCCCCGGGACTAGGAAAGAAGAGACCCAGTACTTC
.,TRBJ2-7,TRBV5-1,few,CASSLDTFYEQYF,TGCGCCAGCAGCTTGGATACTTTCTACGAGCAGTACTTC
.,TRBJ1-2,TRBV15,.,CATRYGEGYTF,TGTGCCACCAGGTACGGAGAAGGCTACACCTTC
TRBD1,TRBJ2-7,TRBV6-2/TRBV6-3,few,CASSYSGQGYEQYF,TGTGCCAGCAGTTACTCCGGACAGGGGTACGAGCAGTACTTC
TRBD1,TRBJ1-1,TRBV20-1,many,CSARTGRGAFF,TGCAGTGCCAGGACAGGGCGAGGGGCTTTCTTT
.,TRBJ1-4,TRBV28,.,CASSANRDYGEKLFF,TGTGCCAGCAGTGCAAACAGGGATTATGGTGAAAAACTGTTTTTT
.,TRBJ2-1,TRBV4-2,.,CASSQVERWGNEQFF,TGTGCCAGCAGCCAAGTTGAAAGGTGGGGCAATGAGCAGTTCTTC
TRBD2,TRBJ2-7,TRBV20-1,few,CSAGRSSGIAGEQYF,TGCAGTGCTGGACGATCCAGCGGGATAGCGGGTGAGCAGTACTTC
.,TRBJ1-5,TRBV20-1,.,CSARSRGSRNQPQHF,TGCAGTGCTAGATCCCGGGGTTCCCGCAACCAGCCCCAGCATTTT
TRBD1,TRBJ1-6,TRBV4-2,.,CASSQVGQDNSPLHF,TGTGCCAGCAGCCAAGTAGGACAGGATAATTCACCCCTCCACTTT
.,TRBJ1-3,TRBV7-8,.,CASSNRQTGNTIYF,TGTGCCAGCAGCAATCGACAGACTGGAAACACCATATATTTT
.,TRBJ1-5,TRBV6-1,few,CASSEAGQGIQPQHF,TGTGCCAGCAGTGAAGCGGGGCAGGGGATACAGCCCCAGCATTTT
TRBD1,TRBJ1-6,TRBV6-1,.,CASRTGTYNSPLHF,TGTGCCAGCAGGACAGGGACCTATAATTCACCCCTCCACTTT